A single sample is the source of the 2 T cell receptor beta chains below, sequenced in a study of blood T cells in healthy people across ages. It was with a sample-barcoded 5' primer and a J-beta primer mix that a second PCR of roughly 7 to 12 cycles was run. TCRdb reanalysed the 5' RACE reads using MiXCR and keeps one entry per CDR3 protein. The repertoire holds about 560,000 distinct CDR3 sequences, about 26% seen once, with approximately 3.6% in the top ten. The sample was also reused in another study, on T cells of mothers and their children.

Material: blood. These receptors were collected from a boy aged 2 to 10 in good health.

This chain links TRBV12-3 or TRBV12-4 with TRBJ1-3, with 9 bases lining up with TRBD1. V lost 0 bases and J lost 4; bases outside the gene matches: 4. The CDR3 totals 16 residues. CDR3 nucleotide sequence: TGTGCCAGCAGTTTAGCGCTAACAGGGGGCGGAAACACCATATATTTT. It is translated as CASSLALTGGGNTIYF.

The chain uses TRBV6-5 and TRBJ2-5, with a possible D match to TRBD1 (5 bases). The tail of the sequence fits TRBJ2-7 better, so the J call may be wrong. This CDR3 contains 16 residues. CDR1 MNHEY and CDR2 SVGAGI come from the germline V gene. The CDR3: CASSYSTYRLGHEQYF. The CDR3 DNA reads as TGTGCCAGCAGTTACTCTACGTACAGGTTAGGCCACGAGCAGTACTTC.